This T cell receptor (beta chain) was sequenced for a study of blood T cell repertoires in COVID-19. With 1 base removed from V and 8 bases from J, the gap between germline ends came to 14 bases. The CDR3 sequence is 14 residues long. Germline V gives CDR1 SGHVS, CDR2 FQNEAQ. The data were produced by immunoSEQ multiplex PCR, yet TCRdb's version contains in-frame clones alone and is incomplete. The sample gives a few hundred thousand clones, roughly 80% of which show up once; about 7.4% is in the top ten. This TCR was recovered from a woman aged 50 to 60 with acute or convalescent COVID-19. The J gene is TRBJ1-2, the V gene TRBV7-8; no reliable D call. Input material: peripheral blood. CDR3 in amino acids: CASSLVEGLKGYTF. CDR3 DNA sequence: TGTGCCAGCAGCTTAGTAGAGGGTTTGAAGGGCTACACCTTC.